The 5 T cell receptor beta chains below come from one sample, sequenced in a study of glioma-infiltrating T cells after dendritic cell vaccination. Assay used: immunoSEQ multiplex PCR; TCRdb lists only in-frame clones, some missing. This sample yields more than 85,000 clones, of which about 90% are seen a single time; 2.5% to 3% belongs to the top ten. Time point denoted: after dendritic cell vaccination, including at tumor progression/relapse. The starting material was blood, obtained after dendritic cell vaccination. These receptors were obtained from a human donor with glioblastoma.

V gene TRBV2 combines with J gene TRBJ1-4; tentative D call: TRBD1 (5 bases). This CDR3 contains 14 residues. The germline V gene has CDR1 SNHLY and CDR2 FYNNEI. V dropped 4 bases and J dropped 7 bases, with 13 bases sitting between them. The CDR3 DNA follows: TGTGCCAGCAGTGTGCAGGGTAGTCGTGAAAAACTGTTTTTT. Encoded protein: CASSVQGSREKLFF. The complete variable domain, with remaining parts taken from reference TRBV2 and TRBJ1-4, reads EPEVTQTPSHQVTQMGQEVILRCVPISNHLYFYWYRQILGQKVEFLVSFYNNEISEKSEIFDDQFSVERPDGSNFTLKIRSTKLEDSAMYFCASSVQGSREKLFFGSGTQLSVL.

The rearrangement links TRBV19 to TRBJ2-3; 9 bases match TRBD2. The CDR3 extends over 20 amino acids. The germline V gene encodes CDR1 LNHDA and CDR2 SQIVND (reference sequence). V shed 7 bases, J shed 0 bases, and the junction held 20 bases outside the gene matches. The CDR3 spells CASTRGGLSGGLTSTDTQYF. The CDR3 DNA is TGTGCCAGTACCAGAGGAGGCCTGAGCGGGGGGTTAACTAGCACAGATACGCAGTATTTT. The entire variable domain, with the rest obtained from reference TRBV19 and TRBJ2-3, is as follows: DGGITQSPKYLFRKEGQNVTLSCEQNLNHDAMYWYRQDPGQGLRLIYYSQIVNDFQKGDIAEGYSVSREKKESFPLTVTSAQKNPTAFYLCASTRGGLSGGLTSTDTQYFGPGTRLTVL.

The table lists this clone with a count of one. J is TRBJ2-3 and V is TRBV30; D possibly corresponds to TRBD2 (5 bases). Germline lookup yields CDR1 GTSNPN and CDR2 SVGIG (reference sequence). The CDR3 length is 14 residues. CDR3 in amino acids: CAGGSQSITDTQYF. In DNA form, the CDR3 reads TGTGCGGGTGGGAGCCAATCGATCACAGATACGCAGTATTTT.

The CDR3 loop is CASGSGGSYEQYF. CDR3 nucleotides: TGTGCCAGCGGATCAGGGGGTTCCTACGAGCAGTACTTC. This chain connects TRBV6-5 to TRBJ2-7, with 7 bases lining up with TRBD1. J was trimmed by 1 base and V by 8 bases; bases with no gene match: 5. Germline V gene sequence: CDR1 MNHEY, CDR2 SVGAGI. This CDR3 comprises 13 residues.

With respect to this clone: This same CDR3 is encoded by further DNA sequences in the sample. The rearrangement links TRBV11-2 to TRBJ1-1; D is perhaps TRBD1 (5 bases). V was trimmed by 1 base and J by 4 bases, leaving 10 bases between them. CDR1 is SGHAT and CDR2 is FQNNGV in the germline V gene. The CDR3 is 14 residues long. CDR3 bases: TGTGCCAGCAGCTTAGGGCAGGGAAGCACTGAAGCTTTCTTT. Its protein product is CASSLGQGSTEAFF.